Detailed here is one TCR beta chain. Antigen unknown. The data were obtained in a study of cytomegalovirus exposure and HLA in healthy donors. At the level of the study: For the roughly 400 genotyped donors, roughly 80% fell within the Caucasian-associated ancestry cluster. Regarding the study as a whole: A missense variant in DCLRE1C was later tied to TCR beta V- and J-gene trimming.

The CDR3 totals 15 residues. CDR1 is SGHNT, CDR2 YYREEE, per germline (reference sequence). A multiplex PCR was run with 60 Vbeta primers and 13 Jbeta primers. How the authors handled the data: The authors later counted roughly 76 million unique TCR beta chains, 9.5 million to 13 million of them shared. Assay: immunoSEQ multiplex PCR; the TCRdb copy retains only in-frame clones and omits some. V, J and clone size derive from that table, while D and trimming were established from the DNA sequence. This table lists 150,000 to 200,000 clones. Donors likely had unrecorded immune exposures despite being nominally healthy when sampled.

The receptor was isolated from a woman in her sixties or seventies in good health and CMV-seronegative. Specimen: PBMCs. The chain is built from TRBV5-4 and TRBJ2-5; 7 bases are shared with TRBD1. The better agreement between TRBJ2-7 and the DNA end casts doubt on the J call. The CDR3, as DNA: TGTGCCAGCAGCGTTACAGGGGCAACCTCCTACGAGCAGTACTTC. Translated: CASSVTGATSYEQYF.